This passage covers 17 T cell receptor beta chains from one sample sequenced in a study of memory CD4+ T cells and cytomegalovirus serostatus. Single viable CD3+CD4+CD8-CD45RO+ cells were sorted as the memory CD4+ T cells. Some clones are missing from TCRdb's copy, which holds only in-frame ones; the method was immunoSEQ multiplex PCR. Among about 46,000 clones, around four fifths were seen once, and the ten largest hold less than 0.75%. Sequenced material: memory CD4+ T cells from blood. The receptors were sampled from an adult in good health and CMV-seronegative.

The chain uses TRBV19 and TRBJ1-1; D might be TRBD1 (5 bases). This CDR3 spans 16 amino acids. The ends were cut back, 7 bases at V and 9 bases at J, with 27 bases in the middle. The V gene's germline CDR1 is LNHDA and CDR2 SQIVND (reference sequence). The CDR3 nucleotides read TGTGCCAGTACCCCCGGGGGGATTTTAGCCCAAATCCAAGCTTTCTTT. Translation: CASTPGGILAQIQAFF.

V and J are TRBV7-2 and TRBJ2-3, with D possibly matching TRBD2 (5 bases). V lost 6 bases, J lost 1 base, and 11 bases lay in between. Germline lookup yields CDR1 SGHTA and CDR2 FQGNSA. The CDR3 runs 14 residues. DNA of the CDR3: TGTGCCAGCAGTCCGTCGCGGGGCACAGATACGCAGTATTTT. As protein: CASSPSRGTDTQYF. Based on the CDR3 plus reference TRBV7-2 and TRBJ2-3, the full variable domain is GAGVSQSPSNKVTEKGKDVELRCDPISGHTALYWYRQSLGQGLEFLIYFQGNSAPDKSGLPSDRFSAERTGGSVSTLTIQRTQQEDSAVYLCASSPSRGTDTQYFGPGTRLTVL.

V usage is TRBV15 and J usage is TRBJ2-3; D is possibly TRBD1 or TRBD2 (6 bases each). The CDR3 runs 18 residues. From germline, CDR1 is LNHNV and CDR2 YYDKDF (reference sequence). Trimming cost V 4 bases and J 0 bases, with 20 bases left between them. This CDR3 is CATSITKGGRTSTDTQYF. The CDR3 coding sequence is TGTGCCACCAGCATAACCAAGGGGGGTAGGACTAGCACAGATACGCAGTATTTT.

Only a few counts were recorded for this clone. This rearrangement joins TRBV19 to TRBJ1-1; D is unresolved. Germline CDR1 LNHDA, CDR2 SQIVND (reference sequence). V lost 8 bases, J lost 2 bases, and 9 bases lay in between. The CDR3 is 12 amino acids. The CDR3 sequence: CASSKRNTEAFF. For the CDR3, the DNA is TGTGCCAGTTCGAAGAGAAACACTGAAGCTTTCTTT. Drawing the rest from reference TRBV19 and TRBJ1-1, the complete variable domain is DGGITQSPKYLFRKEGQNVTLSCEQNLNHDAMYWYRQDPGQGLRLIYYSQIVNDFQKGDIAEGYSVSREKKESFPLTVTSAQKNPTAFYLCASSKRNTEAFFGQGTRLTVV.

The CDR3 loop reads CASSPPGQETQYF. CDR3 coding DNA: TGTGCCAGCAGCCCTCCGGGGCAAGAGACCCAGTACTTC. This rearrangement joins TRBV6-5 to TRBJ2-5; possible D gene TRBD2, 5 bases. The CDR3 spans 13 residues. V shed 6 bases and J shed 2 bases, with 10 bases lying between them. Germline V CDR1 and CDR2: MNHEY, SVGAGI.

In its sample, this clone was seen a few times. The chain employs TRBV5-1 and TRBJ2-1; the match to TRBD1 covers 7 bases. CDR3 length: 17 residues. Germline V gene data show CDR1 as SGHRS and CDR2 as YFSETQ. Losses at the gene ends were 7 bases for V and 0 bases for J; bases not matched to a gene: 13. The CDR3 nucleotides are TGCGCCAGCGGCGAAGGACAGGCCACAAGCTCCTACAATGAGCAGTTCTTC. It yields the protein CASGEGQATSSYNEQFF.

This clone was counted once. This CDR3 reads CASRAQGNPYNEQFF. In nucleotides, the CDR3 is TGTGCCAGCCGTGCACAGGGAAATCCCTACAATGAGCAGTTCTTC. The gene calls are TRBV2 and TRBJ2-1, with a tentative D call TRBD1 (6 bases). The CDR3 is 15 residues long. V lost 8 bases and J 2 bases, leaving 16 bases between the germline ends. CDR1 is SNHLY, CDR2 FYNNEI, per germline.

The chain joins TRBV7-2 to TRBJ2-5; 12 bases align to TRBD2. This CDR3 comprises 17 residues. V shed 1 base and J 6 bases; nucleotides not matched to a gene: 9. The V gene's germline CDR1 is SGHTA and CDR2 FQGNSA. The CDR3, as DNA: TGTGCCAGCAGCTTAGGGCTAGCGGGGGGGCCGGCGAAGACCCAGTACTTC. Translating gives CASSLGLAGGPAKTQYF. Looking up the rest from reference TRBV7-2 and TRBJ2-5 gives the full variable domain: GAGVSQSPSNKVTEKGKDVELRCDPISGHTALYWYRQSLGQGLEFLIYFQGNSAPDKSGLPSDRFSAERTGGSVSTLTIQRTQQEDSAVYLCASSLGLAGGPAKTQYFGPGTRLLVL.

This chain uses TRBV19 with TRBJ1-2; no definite D call. Germline V gene data show CDR1 as LNHDA and CDR2 as SQIVND (reference sequence). CDR3 size: 14 residues. V gave up 7 bases and J gave up 1 base, with 13 bases separating them. The CDR3, as DNA: TGTGCCAGTACCCCGGACGGTTTTAACTATGGCTACACCTTC. Amino acids: CASTPDGFNYGYTF.

The chain couples TRBV7-3 to TRBJ2-3; no reliable D call. This CDR3 is built from 14 residues. With 2 bases removed from V and 0 bases from J, the gap between germline ends came to 6 bases. CDR1 is SGHTA and CDR2 is FQGTGA in the germline V gene. The CDR3: CASSLRVSTDTQYF. The CDR3 DNA is TGTGCCAGCAGCTTACGAGTTAGCACAGATACGCAGTATTTT. Together with reference TRBV7-3 and TRBJ2-3, the CDR3 gives the full variable domain: GAGVSQTPSNKVTEKGKYVELRCDPISGHTALYWYRQSLGQGPEFLIYFQGTGAADDSGLPNDRFFAVRPEGSVSTLKIQRTERGDSAVYLCASSLRVSTDTQYFGPGTRLTVL.

The chain recombines TRBV19 with TRBJ2-1; 7 bases match TRBD2. The germline CDR1 and CDR2 sequences are LNHDA and SQIVND (reference sequence). CDR3 length equals 14 residues. J was trimmed by 0 bases and V by 5 bases; bases with no gene match: 1. CDR3 in DNA: TGTGCCAGTAGTTCGGGGGGCTCCTACAATGAGCAGTTCTTC. The encoded protein is CASSSGGSYNEQFF.

This clone was detected only once. The rearrangement uses TRBV10-3 and TRBJ1-2, with 9 nucleotides matching TRBD1. The germline gives CDR1 ENHRY, CDR2 SYGVKD. V was clipped by 6 bases and J by 6 bases; unmatched bases: 11. The CDR3 runs 15 residues. CDR3 DNA sequence: TGTGCCATCAGCGAATCGGACAGGGGCATGAATGGCTACACCTTC. Protein: CAISESDRGMNGYTF.

The V gene is TRBV6-5, the J gene TRBJ1-1, with a weak D call TRBD1 (6 bases). The CDR3 sequence is 14 residues long. Between the trimmed V and J ends, which lost 2 bases and 4 bases, there was a span of 11 bases. Germline loops: CDR1 MNHEY, CDR2 SVGAGI. The CDR3 loop is CASSYGDTSTEAFF. The CDR3 DNA sequence: TGTGCCAGCAGTTACGGGGACACTTCCACTGAAGCTTTCTTT.

The chain combines TRBV19 with TRBJ1-2; D is possibly TRBD1 (5 bases). Germline-derived CDR1 and CDR2 are LNHDA and SQIVND (reference sequence). CDR3 length: 15 residues. V shed 3 bases and J shed 0 bases, with 11 bases lying between them. CDR3 DNA: TGTGCCAGTAGTATCGTGGGGGTCCCTAACTATGGCTACACCTTC. Translated, it gives CASSIVGVPNYGYTF.

The V gene is TRBV5-8, the J gene TRBJ2-1; D gene uncertain. V lost 4 bases and J 8 bases, leaving 7 bases between the germline ends. The germline V gene has CDR1 SGHTS and CDR2 YDEGEE. The CDR3 contains 11 residues. In DNA form, the CDR3 reads TGTGCCAGCAGCCCTAGATATGAGCAGTTCTTC. This translates into CASSPRYEQFF.

This chain uses TRBV6-5 with TRBJ2-1; a weak D match, TRBD2 (6 bases). Trimming removed 2 bases at V and 4 bases at J, with 9 bases between. The length of the CDR3 is 14 residues. Germline values: CDR1 MNHEY, CDR2 SVGAGI. CDR3 protein: CASSYAGPYNEQFF. In DNA form, the CDR3 reads TGTGCCAGCAGTTACGCGGGGCCGTACAATGAGCAGTTCTTC.

The rearrangement uses TRBV28 and TRBJ1-3; D gene unclear. The V gene lost 2 bases and the J gene lost 15 bases, with 14 bases spanning the gap. CDR3 length equals 12 residues. Germline V gene data show CDR1 as MDHEN and CDR2 as SYDVKM. In nucleotides, the CDR3 is TGTGCCAGCAGTTTAGCCGCCGGACGGGGATATTTT. It encodes CASSLAAGRGYF. Full variable domain (outside the CDR3, taken from reference TRBV28 and TRBJ1-3): DVKVTQSSRYLVKRTGEKVFLECVQDMDHENMFWYRQDPGLGLRLIYFSYDVKMKEKGDIPEGYSVSREKKERFSLILESASTNQTSMYLCASSLAAGRGYFGEGSWLTVV.